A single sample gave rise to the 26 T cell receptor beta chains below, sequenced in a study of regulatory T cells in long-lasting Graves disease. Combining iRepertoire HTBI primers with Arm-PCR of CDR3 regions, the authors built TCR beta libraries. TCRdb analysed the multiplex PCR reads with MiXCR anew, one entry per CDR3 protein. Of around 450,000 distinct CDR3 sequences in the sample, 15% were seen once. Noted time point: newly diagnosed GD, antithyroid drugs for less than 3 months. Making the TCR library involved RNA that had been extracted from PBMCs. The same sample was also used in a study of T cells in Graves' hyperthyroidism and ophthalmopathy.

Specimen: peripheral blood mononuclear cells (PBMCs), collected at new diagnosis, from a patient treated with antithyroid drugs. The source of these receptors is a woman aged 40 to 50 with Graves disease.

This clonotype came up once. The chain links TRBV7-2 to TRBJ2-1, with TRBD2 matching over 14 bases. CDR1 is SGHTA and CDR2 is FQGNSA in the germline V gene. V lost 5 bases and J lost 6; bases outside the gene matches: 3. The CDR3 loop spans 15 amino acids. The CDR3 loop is CASSHGLAGGNEQFF. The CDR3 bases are TGTGCCAGCAGCCATGGACTAGCGGGAGGCAATGAGCAGTTCTTC.

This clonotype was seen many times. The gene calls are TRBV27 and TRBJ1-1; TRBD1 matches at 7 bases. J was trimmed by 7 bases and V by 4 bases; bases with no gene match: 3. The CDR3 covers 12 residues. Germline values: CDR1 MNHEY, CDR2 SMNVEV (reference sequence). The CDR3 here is CASSSYRGEAFF. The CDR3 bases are TGTGCCAGCAGTTCGTACAGGGGTGAAGCTTTCTTT.

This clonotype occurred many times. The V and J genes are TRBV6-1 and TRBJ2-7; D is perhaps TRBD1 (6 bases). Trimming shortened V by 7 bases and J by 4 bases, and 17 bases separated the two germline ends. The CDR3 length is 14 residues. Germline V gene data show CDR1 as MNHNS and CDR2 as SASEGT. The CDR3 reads CASNLSDRAYEQYF. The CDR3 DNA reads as TGTGCCAGCAATCTTTCGGACAGAGCATACGAGCAGTACTTC.

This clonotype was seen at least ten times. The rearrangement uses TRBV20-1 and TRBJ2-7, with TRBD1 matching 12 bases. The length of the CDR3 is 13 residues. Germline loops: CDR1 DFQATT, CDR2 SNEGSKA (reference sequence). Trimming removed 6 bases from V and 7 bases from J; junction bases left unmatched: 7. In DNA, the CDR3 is TGCAGTGCCCGGGGACAGGGGGCGGGGGAGCAGTACTTC. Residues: CSARGQGAGEQYF.

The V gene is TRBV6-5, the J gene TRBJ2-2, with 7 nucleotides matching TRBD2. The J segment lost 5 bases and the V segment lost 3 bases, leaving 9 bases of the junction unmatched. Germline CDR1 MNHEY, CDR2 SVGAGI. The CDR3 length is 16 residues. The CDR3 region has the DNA TGTGCCAGCAGTTATCCCCCGGGGGGAGCAACCGGGGAGCTGTTTTTT. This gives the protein CASSYPPGGATGELFF.

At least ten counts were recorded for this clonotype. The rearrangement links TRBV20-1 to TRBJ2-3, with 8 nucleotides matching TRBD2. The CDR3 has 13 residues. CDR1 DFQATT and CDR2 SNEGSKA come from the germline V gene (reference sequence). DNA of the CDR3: TGCAGCGGAATAGCGGGACGGACAGATACGCAGTATTTT. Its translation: CSGIAGRTDTQYF.

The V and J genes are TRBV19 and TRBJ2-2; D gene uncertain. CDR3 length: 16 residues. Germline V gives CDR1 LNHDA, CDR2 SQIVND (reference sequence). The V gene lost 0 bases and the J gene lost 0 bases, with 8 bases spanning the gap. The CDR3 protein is CASSIDHPANTGELFF. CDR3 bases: TGTGCCAGTAGTATAGATCACCCCGCGAACACCGGGGAGCTGTTTTTT.

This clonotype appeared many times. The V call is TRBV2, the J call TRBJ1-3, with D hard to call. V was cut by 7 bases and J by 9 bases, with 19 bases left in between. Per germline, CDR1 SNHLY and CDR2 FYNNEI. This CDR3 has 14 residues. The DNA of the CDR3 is TGTGCCAGCATCGGAAACGAGGCTTCTCGCACCATATATTTT. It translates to CASIGNEASRTIYF.

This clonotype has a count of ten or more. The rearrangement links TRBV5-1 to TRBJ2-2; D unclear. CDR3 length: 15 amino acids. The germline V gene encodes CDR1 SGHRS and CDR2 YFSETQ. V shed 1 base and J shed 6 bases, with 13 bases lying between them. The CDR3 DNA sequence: TGCGCCAGCAGCTTGTCCCTTTCAGGTGCCGGGGAGCTGTTTTTT. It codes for CASSLSLSGAGELFF.

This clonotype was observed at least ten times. CDR3 region: CASSPQAGGYEQYF. CDR3 sequence (DNA): TGTGCCAGCAGCCCCCAGGCAGGGGGTTATGAGCAGTACTTC. The V and J genes are TRBV7-9 and TRBJ2-7; 7 bases align to TRBD1. The CDR3 covers 14 residues. Trimming removed 5 bases from V and 7 bases from J; junction bases left unmatched: 11. Germline V CDR1 and CDR2: SEHNR, FQNEAQ (reference sequence).

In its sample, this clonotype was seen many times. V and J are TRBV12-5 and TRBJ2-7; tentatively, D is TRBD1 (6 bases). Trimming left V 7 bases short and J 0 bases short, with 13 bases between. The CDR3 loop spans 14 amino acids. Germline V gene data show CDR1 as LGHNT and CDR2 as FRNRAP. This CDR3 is CASAWDTSSYEQYF. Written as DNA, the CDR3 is TGTGCTAGTGCCTGGGACACCAGCTCCTACGAGCAGTACTTC.

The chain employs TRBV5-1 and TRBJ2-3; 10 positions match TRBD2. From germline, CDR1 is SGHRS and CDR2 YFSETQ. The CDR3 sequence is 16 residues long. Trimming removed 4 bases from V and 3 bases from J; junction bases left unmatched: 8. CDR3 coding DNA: TGCGCCAGCAGCCCCGGACTAGCGGAAGGGACAGATACGCAGTATTTT. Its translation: CASSPGLAEGTDTQYF.

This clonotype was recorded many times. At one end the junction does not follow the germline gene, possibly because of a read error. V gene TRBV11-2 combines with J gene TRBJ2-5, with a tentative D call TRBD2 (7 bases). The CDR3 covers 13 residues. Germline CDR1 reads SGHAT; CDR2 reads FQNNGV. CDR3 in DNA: TGTGCCAGCAGCGTCGCGCTAGAGGGGGGGAAAGACTTC. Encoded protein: CASSVALEGGKDF.

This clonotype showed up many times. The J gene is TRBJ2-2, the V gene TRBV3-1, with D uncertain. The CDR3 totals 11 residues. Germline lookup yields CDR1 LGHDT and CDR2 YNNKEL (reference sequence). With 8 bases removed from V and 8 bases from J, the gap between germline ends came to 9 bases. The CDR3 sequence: CASLLGGELFF. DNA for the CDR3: TGTGCCAGCCTCCTCGGGGGGGAGCTGTTTTTT. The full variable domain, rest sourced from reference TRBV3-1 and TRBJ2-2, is DTAVSQTPKYLVTQMGNDKSIKCEQNLGHDTMYWYKQDSKKFLKIMFSYNNKELIINETVPNRFSPKSPDKAHLNLHINSLELGDSAVYFCASLLGGELFFGEGSRLTVL.

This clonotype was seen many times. CDR3 protein: CASSFTGGGYTF. The CDR3 DNA follows: TGTGCCAGCAGTTTTACGGGGGGAGGCTACACCTTC. V is TRBV12-3 or TRBV12-4 and J is TRBJ1-2; D is possibly TRBD1 (5 bases). The CDR3 sequence is 12 residues long. The V gene lost 3 bases and the J gene lost 8 bases, with 10 bases spanning the gap.

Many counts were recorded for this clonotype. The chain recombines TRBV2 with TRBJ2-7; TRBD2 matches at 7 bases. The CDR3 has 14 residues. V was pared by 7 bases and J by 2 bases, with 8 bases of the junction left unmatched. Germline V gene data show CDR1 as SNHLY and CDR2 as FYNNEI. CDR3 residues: CASTVREATYEQYF. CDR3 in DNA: TGTGCCAGCACCGTACGGGAGGCCACCTACGAGCAGTACTTC.

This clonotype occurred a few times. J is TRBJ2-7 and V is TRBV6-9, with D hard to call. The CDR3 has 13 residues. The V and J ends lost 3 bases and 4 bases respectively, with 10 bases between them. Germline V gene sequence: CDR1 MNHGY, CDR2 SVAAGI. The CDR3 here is CASSYNRRYEQYF. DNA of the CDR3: TGTGCCAGCAGTTACAACAGACGGTACGAGCAGTACTTC.

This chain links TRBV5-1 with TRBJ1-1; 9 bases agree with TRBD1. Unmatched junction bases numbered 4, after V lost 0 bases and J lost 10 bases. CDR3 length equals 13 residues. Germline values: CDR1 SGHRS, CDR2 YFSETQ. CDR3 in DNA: TGCGCCAGCAGCTTGGGACAGGGGGTTTCAGCTTTCTTT. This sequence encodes CASSLGQGVSAFF.

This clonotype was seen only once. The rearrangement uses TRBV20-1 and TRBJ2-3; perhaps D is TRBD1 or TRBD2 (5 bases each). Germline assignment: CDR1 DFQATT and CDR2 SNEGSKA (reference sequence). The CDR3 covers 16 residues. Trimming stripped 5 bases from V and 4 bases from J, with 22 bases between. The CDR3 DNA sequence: TGCAGTGCTGAAGCCCCGGGACCAACAAAACCAGATACGCAGTATTTT. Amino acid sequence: CSAEAPGPTKPDTQYF.

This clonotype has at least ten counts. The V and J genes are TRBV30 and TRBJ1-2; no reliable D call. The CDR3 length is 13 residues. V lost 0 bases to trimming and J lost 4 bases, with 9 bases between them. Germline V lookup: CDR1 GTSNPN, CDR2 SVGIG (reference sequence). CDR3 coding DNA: TGTGCCTGGAGTGTATTGGCGGGCTATGGCTACACCTTC. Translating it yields CAWSVLAGYGYTF.

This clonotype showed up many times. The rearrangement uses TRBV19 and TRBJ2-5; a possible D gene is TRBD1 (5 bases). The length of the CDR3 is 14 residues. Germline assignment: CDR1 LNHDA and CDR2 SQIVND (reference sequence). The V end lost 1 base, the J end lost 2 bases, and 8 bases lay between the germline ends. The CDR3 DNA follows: TGTGCCAGTAGTATAGTGACAGATCAAGAGACCCAGTACTTC. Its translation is CASSIVTDQETQYF.

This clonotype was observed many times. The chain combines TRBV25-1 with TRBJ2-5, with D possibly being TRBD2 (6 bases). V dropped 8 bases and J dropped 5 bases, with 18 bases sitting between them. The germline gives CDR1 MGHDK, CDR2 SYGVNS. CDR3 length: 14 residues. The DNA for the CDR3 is TGTGCCAGCGATGGGGGGACTCTTACCGAGACCCAGTACTTC. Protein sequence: CASDGGTLTETQYF.

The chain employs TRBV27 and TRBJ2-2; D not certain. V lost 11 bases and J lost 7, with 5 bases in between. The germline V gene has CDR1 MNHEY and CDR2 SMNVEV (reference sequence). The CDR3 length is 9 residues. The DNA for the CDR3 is TGTGCCTTGTTCGGGGAGCTGTTTTTT. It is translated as CALFGELFF.

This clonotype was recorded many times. The CDR3 nucleotides are TGTGCCAGCAGTTTAGGCAGGGGGGTGGGGAGCGCTGAAGCTTTCTTT. Protein sequence: CASSLGRGVGSAEAFF. This chain joins TRBV28 and TRBJ1-1, with TRBD1 matching over 7 bases. V lost 2 bases, J lost 6 bases, and 12 bases stayed unmatched. The length of the CDR3 is 16 residues. Per the germline V gene, CDR1 is MDHEN and CDR2 is SYDVKM.

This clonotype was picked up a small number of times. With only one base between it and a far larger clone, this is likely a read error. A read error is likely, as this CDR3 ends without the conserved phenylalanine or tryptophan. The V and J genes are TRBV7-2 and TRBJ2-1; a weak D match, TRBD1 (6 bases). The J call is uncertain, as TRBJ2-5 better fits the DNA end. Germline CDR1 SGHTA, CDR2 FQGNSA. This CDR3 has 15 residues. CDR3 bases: TGTGCCAGCAGCCCGGCCGGGACACAACAAGAGACCCAGTACCTC. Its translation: CASSPAGTQQETQYL.

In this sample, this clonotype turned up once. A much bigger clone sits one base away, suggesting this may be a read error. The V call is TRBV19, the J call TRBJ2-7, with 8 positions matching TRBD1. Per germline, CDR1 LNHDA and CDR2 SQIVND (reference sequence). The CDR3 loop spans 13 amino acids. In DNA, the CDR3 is TGTGCCAGTAGTCTCCGGACAGGGTCCGAGCAGAACTTC. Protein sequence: CASSLRTGSEQNF.